This T cell receptor beta chain was obtained from a study of blood T cell repertoires in COVID-19. The assay was immunoSEQ multiplex PCR, and TCRdb's table has in-frame clones only and misses some. The profile shows under 300,000 clones, 86% of them singletons. The clonotype was recovered from a man aged 18 to 29 who had recovered from COVID-19. What was sequenced was PBMCs or T cells enriched from blood (not recorded which).

For the CDR3, the DNA is TGTGCCAGTCATGGGGACAGGGGGCTCCGACAGCCCCAGCATTTT. It yields the protein CASHGDRGLRQPQHF. J is TRBJ1-5 and V is TRBV6-5, with 12 bases fitting TRBD1. Germline V lookup: CDR1 MNHEY, CDR2 SVGAGI. V lost 9 bases, J lost 7 bases, and 10 bases stayed unmatched. The CDR3 covers 15 residues.